The 14 T cell receptor beta chains presented below share a single source sample, sequenced in a study of blood T cell repertoires in COVID-19. Assay used: immunoSEQ multiplex PCR; TCRdb lists only in-frame clones, some missing. The table has 650,000 to 800,000 clones, just under 90% seen once. The sample was peripheral blood. These receptors were obtained from a young woman with acute or convalescent COVID-19.

The rearrangement links TRBV15 to TRBJ2-7; no clear D. This CDR3 contains 15 residues. CDR1 is LNHNV, CDR2 YYDKDF, per germline (reference sequence). V was trimmed by 0 bases and J by 2 bases, leaving 11 bases between them. For the CDR3, the DNA is TGTGCCACCAGCAGAGATCTTGCCAGTACCTACGAGCAGTACTTC. It translates to CATSRDLASTYEQYF.

The chain has TRBV9 and TRBJ2-1; 9 positions agree with TRBD2. V trimming: 0 bases; J trimming: 6 bases; junction bases outside the gene matches: 7. This CDR3 has 16 residues. Germline CDR1 SGDLS, CDR2 YYNGEE. The CDR3 coding sequence is TGTGCCAGCAGCGTAGTGAGTAGCGGGGGACCCAATGAGCAGTTCTTC. Its protein is CASSVVSSGGPNEQFF.

The chain recombines TRBV15 with TRBJ2-1; 8 positions agree with TRBD1. The CDR3 loop spans 14 amino acids. From germline, CDR1 is LNHNV and CDR2 YYDKDF (reference sequence). The ends lost 3 bases at V and 3 bases at J; junction bases unmatched: 1. CDR3 in DNA: TGTGCCACCAGCAGGGACAGGGTCTACAATGAGCAGTTCTTC. Amino acid sequence: CATSRDRVYNEQFF.

The V call is TRBV7-8, the J call TRBJ1-2; D is possibly TRBD1 (6 bases). From germline, CDR1 is SGHVS and CDR2 FQNEAQ. V was pared by 5 bases and J by 6 bases, with 10 bases between. This CDR3 spans 12 amino acids. The CDR3 loop is CASSLQGNGYTF. The CDR3 DNA follows: TGTGCCAGCAGCCTACAGGGAAATGGCTACACCTTC.

The chain employs TRBV6-5 and TRBJ1-5; weak D call: TRBD1 (5 bases). The V gene lost 7 bases and the J gene lost 7 bases, with 17 bases spanning the gap. CDR3 length: 14 residues. Per germline, CDR1 MNHEY and CDR2 SVGAGI. The CDR3 spells CASNGDSPIQPQHF. The CDR3 DNA reads TGTGCCAGCAACGGTGACAGCCCCATACAGCCCCAGCATTTT.

This chain links TRBV6-5 with TRBJ2-1, with TRBD1 matching over 12 bases. Unmatched junction bases numbered 4, after V lost 6 bases and J lost 7 bases. In germline, CDR1 is MNHEY, CDR2 SVGAGI. The CDR3 extends over 14 amino acids. CDR3 amino acids: CASSKGQGANEQFF. The CDR3 DNA sequence: TGTGCCAGCAGCAAGGGACAGGGGGCGAATGAGCAGTTCTTC.

The V call is TRBV7-3, the J call TRBJ2-2, with 8 bases fitting TRBD1. Per the germline V gene, CDR1 is SGHTA and CDR2 is FQGTGA. This CDR3 has 16 amino acids. Unmatched junction bases numbered 3, after V lost 2 bases and J lost 1 base. CDR3 residues: CASSLLGTGNTGELFF. The CDR3 region has the DNA TGTGCCAGCAGCTTATTAGGGACAGGGAACACCGGGGAGCTGTTTTTT.

V and J are TRBV10-2 and TRBJ2-7; D gene unclear. The germline gives CDR1 WSHSY, CDR2 SAAADI. The CDR3 has 13 amino acids. Trimming took off 3 bases at V and 2 bases at J, with 8 bases between the two ends. Written as DNA, the CDR3 is TGCGCCAGCAGTGATTGGCAGGCCTACGAGCAGTACTTC. Translated: CASSDWQAYEQYF.

The V gene is TRBV6-5, the J gene TRBJ1-1; 7 bases map to TRBD1. V lost 5 bases to trimming and J lost 1 base; unmatched junction nucleotides: 4. CDR1 MNHEY and CDR2 SVGAGI come from the germline V gene. The CDR3 runs to 14 residues. The DNA of the CDR3 is TGTGCCAGCAGTAGGGACAGTGGGAACACTGAAGCTTTCTTT. It specifies CASSRDSGNTEAFF.

This sequence joins TRBV19 and TRBJ1-5, with 7 nucleotides matching TRBD1. The CDR3 is made up of 17 amino acids. Trimming took 9 bases from V and 3 from J; bases not matched to a gene: 17. Looked up from germline, CDR1 is LNHDA and CDR2 is SQIVND (reference sequence). For the CDR3, the DNA is TGTGCCAGCAAAAAGGACAGGTCCGTACTCACCAATCAGCCCCAGCATTTT. Amino acids: CASKKDRSVLTNQPQHF. The full variable domain, rest sourced from reference TRBV19 and TRBJ1-5, is DGGITQSPKYLFRKEGQNVTLSCEQNLNHDAMYWYRQDPGQGLRLIYYSQIVNDFQKGDIAEGYSVSREKKESFPLTVTSAQKNPTAFYLCASKKDRSVLTNQPQHFGDGTRLSIL.

This chain joins TRBV10-1 and TRBJ1-1; 7 bases match TRBD1. Germline V gene lookup returns CDR1 WNHNN and CDR2 SYGVQD (reference sequence). The CDR3 extends over 12 amino acids. V lost 8 bases to trimming and J lost 11 bases; unmatched junction nucleotides: 11. The CDR3 DNA follows: TGCGCCAGCCCCGGACAGGCCGGAGGGGCTTTCTTT. This encodes CASPGQAGGAFF.

This sequence joins TRBV19 and TRBJ1-2; D unclear. The CDR3 spans 14 residues. The germline CDR1 and CDR2 sequences are LNHDA and SQIVND (reference sequence). V lost 7 bases and J lost 5, with 17 bases in between. The CDR3 DNA reads TGTGCCAGTAACCTTTACGGGTCAGTTTATGGCTACACCTTC. It yields the protein CASNLYGSVYGYTF.

The chain couples TRBV27 to TRBJ2-1; TRBD1 is a possible D gene (6 bases). This CDR3 comprises 15 residues. The germline CDR1 and CDR2 sequences are MNHEY and SMNVEV (reference sequence). Between the trimmed V and J ends, which lost 1 base and 4 bases, there was a span of 11 bases. The CDR3 DNA sequence: TGTGCCAGCAGTTTATTGGGCAGGGGATACAATGAGCAGTTCTTC. Translated: CASSLLGRGYNEQFF.

In DNA form, the CDR3 reads TGTGCCAGCAGCTCCGGGGTAGGGACTGAAGCTTTCTTT. Translation gives CASSSGVGTEAFF. This chain joins TRBV11-2 and TRBJ1-1; no reliable D call. V dropped 4 bases and J dropped 5 bases, with 11 bases sitting between them. Germline V CDR1 and CDR2: SGHAT, FQNNGV. This CDR3 is built from 13 residues. Full variable domain (rest looked up from reference TRBV11-2 and TRBJ1-1): EAGVAQSPRYKIIEKRQSVAFWCNPISGHATLYWYQQILGQGPKLLIQFQNNGVVDDSQLPKDRFSAERLKGVDSTLKIQPAKLEDSAVYLCASSSGVGTEAFFGQGTRLTVV.